This TCR beta chain is drawn from a study of CD4 and CD8 cells across lung adenocarcinoma regions. TCRdb re-derived calls from the PCR reads in MiXCR, one entry per CDR3 protein. The repertoire holds about 27,000 distinct CDR3 sequences, with about 50% as singletons. The patients had localized lung adenocarcinoma, a non-small cell subtype. This clonotype was detected ten times or more. The sequence was obtained from a male donor with lung adenocarcinoma. The CD4 and CD8 labels of this study may be unreliable. Sequenced material: CD8+ T cells from the center of a lung tumor.

The CDR3 coding sequence is TGCGCCAGCAGCCAAGGTCTGGGAGTTAAAGATGAGCAGTTCTTC. Translated, it gives CASSQGLGVKDEQFF. V gene TRBV4-1 combines with J gene TRBJ2-1; D perhaps matches TRBD2 (5 bases). Trimming took off 1 base at V and 8 bases at J, with 15 bases between the two ends. Per the germline V gene, CDR1 is MGHRA and CDR2 is YSYEKL. This CDR3 region has 15 residues.